The next 19 T cell receptor beta chains were all read from a single sample in a study of early T cells in non-severe SARS-CoV-2 infection. MiXCR, applied by TCRdb to the 5' RACE reads, yields one record per CDR3 protein. Of approximately 75,000 distinct CDR3 sequences in the sample, about 15% were seen once. This sample comprised whole blood, obtained at baseline. These receptors were collected from an adult who was a healthcare worker with PCR-confirmed SARS-CoV-2 infection or an uninfected control (not recorded which).

The table lists this clonotype with many counts. The genes are TRBV6-5 and TRBJ2-2; 8 positions agree with TRBD1. The length of the CDR3 is 15 residues. Germline V gene sequence: CDR1 MNHEY, CDR2 SVGAGI. J was trimmed by 13 bases and V by 4 bases; bases with no gene match: 14. CDR3 in DNA: TGTGCCAGCAGTTCCCGGTATCCAGGGGGCGAAATGCTGTTTTTT. Protein sequence: CASSSRYPGGEMLFF.

The chain has TRBV12-3 or TRBV12-4 and TRBJ1-1; a weak D match, TRBD1 (5 bases). V was cut by 6 bases and J by 4 bases, with 15 bases left in between. This CDR3 comprises 14 residues. CDR3 amino acids: CASSPPQGATEAFF. As DNA, the CDR3 is TGTGCCAGCAGCCCTCCCCAGGGTGCCACTGAAGCTTTCTTT.

Only one count was recorded for this clonotype. This chain uses TRBV10-3 with TRBJ2-3; D possibly uses TRBD1 or TRBD2 (5 bases each). V dropped 4 bases and J dropped 0 bases, with 8 bases sitting between them. The CDR3 spans 14 residues. Germline loops: CDR1 ENHRY, CDR2 SYGVKD. The CDR3: CAISVGDSTDTQYF. The CDR3 DNA follows: TGTGCCATCAGTGTAGGGGACAGCACAGATACGCAGTATTTT.

This clonotype was observed a few times. The V call is TRBV24-1, the J call TRBJ2-3, with 8 bases lining up with TRBD2. Trimming cost V 3 bases and J 4 bases; bases outside gene matches: 11. The germline V gene has CDR1 KGHDR and CDR2 SFDVKD. The CDR3 runs 17 residues. CDR3 bases: TGTGCCACCAGTGATCCCCTCGTGCGGGAGGTACCAGATACGCAGTATTTT. Translation gives CATSDPLVREVPDTQYF.

The genes are TRBV7-2 and TRBJ2-7; 7 nucleotides agree with TRBD1. V gave up 5 bases and J gave up 0 bases; unmatched junction bases: 7. Per germline, CDR1 SGHTA and CDR2 FQGNSA. The CDR3 totals 15 residues. The CDR3 DNA follows: TGTGCCAGCAGCCCCGACAGGGTTAGCTCCTACGAGCAGTACTTC. Translated: CASSPDRVSSYEQYF.

The rearrangement joins TRBV12-3 or TRBV12-4 to TRBJ2-1; 15 bases align to TRBD2. CDR3 size: 18 residues. V trimming: 0 bases; J trimming: 8 bases; junction bases outside the gene matches: 8. This chain's CDR3 is CASSLAAQGLAGGYEQFF. The DNA for the CDR3 is TGTGCCAGCAGTTTAGCCGCACAGGGACTAGCGGGAGGCTATGAGCAGTTCTTC.

The rearrangement joins TRBV5-1 to TRBJ1-1; 9 bases are shared with TRBD1. The ends lost 0 bases at V and 2 bases at J; junction bases unmatched: 5. This CDR3 has 16 residues. Per germline, CDR1 SGHRS and CDR2 YFSETQ. For the CDR3, the DNA is TGCGCCAGCAGCTTGGATGGGACAGGGATTAACACTGAAGCTTTCTTT. This encodes CASSLDGTGINTEAFF.

A few counts support this clonotype. The rearrangement joins TRBV29-1 to TRBJ1-1; TRBD1 matches 7 bases. CDR1 and CDR2 (germline): SQVTM, ANQGSEA. The ends lost 7 bases at V and 1 base at J; junction bases unmatched: 15. This CDR3 is built from 16 residues. Here the CDR3 DNA reads TGCAGCGCCCTCGACAGGGCGGCCGCCTGGAACACTGAAGCTTTCTTT. Translation gives CSALDRAAAWNTEAFF.

V is TRBV12-3 or TRBV12-4 and J is TRBJ2-1, with TRBD2 matching 12 bases. There are 14 residues in the CDR3. The V and J ends lost 5 bases and 9 bases, in that order; junction bases with no gene match: 5. CDR3 nucleotide sequence: TGTGCCAGCAGTACGACTAGCGGGAGTGTTGAGCAGTTCTTC. Protein sequence: CASSTTSGSVEQFF.

This clonotype was seen ten or more times. This rearrangement joins TRBV20-1 to TRBJ1-6, with D possibly TRBD1 on 5 matching bases. V shed 3 bases and J shed 6 bases, with 15 bases lying between them. Germline CDR1 reads DFQATT; CDR2 reads SNEGSKA (reference sequence). This CDR3 spans 15 amino acids. CDR3 coding DNA: TGCAGTGCTAGTCTCGTCGGGGGGGTTAATTCACCCCTCCACTTT. Protein product: CSASLVGGVNSPLHF.

This clonotype has at least ten counts. The gene calls are TRBV21-1 and TRBJ2-3; TRBD2 was called by the table and not checked on the DNA. TRBV21-1 has pseudogene status. This CDR3 has 14 residues. The CDR3 DNA reads as TGTGCCAGCACCCCCCCTACGACTAGCGGGTGTATGTATTTT. Its protein product is CASTPPTTSGCMYF.

This clonotype was picked up a small number of times. The chain carries TRBV27 and TRBJ2-7, with D perhaps TRBD2 (6 bases). V shed 6 bases and J shed 3 bases, with 21 bases lying between them. The CDR3 is 16 amino acids. The germline CDR1 and CDR2 sequences are MNHEY and SMNVEV (reference sequence). The CDR3: CASSPAGRRGNYEQYF. The CDR3 DNA reads as TGTGCCAGCAGCCCCGCAGGAAGGAGGGGAAACTACGAGCAGTACTTC.

This clonotype showed up many times. The CDR3 reads CASSRGTSGTDTQYF. CDR3 in DNA: TGTGCCAGCAGCCGAGGAACAAGCGGCACAGATACGCAGTATTTT. The rearrangement joins TRBV14 to TRBJ2-3; D uncertain. V lost 4 bases to trimming and J lost 1 base, with 12 bases between them. In germline, CDR1 is SGHDN, CDR2 FVKESK. This CDR3 region has 15 residues.

In its sample, this clonotype ranks as medium-sized (0.01 to 0.1%). This chain joins TRBV9 and TRBJ2-7; D is ambiguous. Trimming took off 0 bases at V and 2 bases at J, with 9 bases between the two ends. The germline V gene has CDR1 SGDLS and CDR2 YYNGEE. The CDR3 has 14 residues. The CDR3 sequence: CASSVEDGTYEQYF. CDR3 nucleotide sequence: TGTGCCAGCAGCGTAGAAGACGGAACCTACGAGCAGTACTTC. Together with reference TRBV9 and TRBJ2-7, the CDR3 gives the full variable domain: DSGVTQTPKHLITATGQRVTLRCSPRSGDLSVYWYQQSLDQGLQFLIQYYNGEERAKGNILERFSAQQFPDLHSELNLSSLELGDSALYFCASSVEDGTYEQYFGPGTRLTVT.

V and J are TRBV6-5 and TRBJ2-5; 8 bases line up with TRBD2. CDR3 length: 16 residues. V shed 0 bases and J 1 base; nucleotides not matched to a gene: 4. From germline, CDR1 is MNHEY and CDR2 SVGAGI. The CDR3: CASSYSALAGQETQYF. DNA of the CDR3: TGTGCCAGCAGTTACTCGGCTCTAGCGGGCCAAGAGACCCAGTACTTC.

This clonotype was seen only once. The chain combines TRBV5-1 with TRBJ1-1, with D possibly being TRBD1 (6 bases). CDR1 and CDR2 from the germline V gene are SGHRS and YFSETQ. The CDR3 runs 17 residues. V lost 0 bases and J 4 bases, leaving 19 bases between the germline ends. CDR3 sequence reads: CASSLAPQGGGGTEAFF. CDR3 bases: TGCGCCAGCAGCTTGGCCCCACAGGGCGGGGGCGGCACTGAAGCTTTCTTT.

This clonotype was seen more than once but under ten times. The chain combines TRBV27 with TRBJ1-2; D possibly corresponds to TRBD1 (5 bases). Per germline, CDR1 MNHEY and CDR2 SMNVEV (reference sequence). This CDR3 has 15 residues. V shed 0 bases and J shed 2 bases, with 10 bases lying between them. The CDR3 DNA is TGTGCCAGCAGTTTATCGATAGCAGGGAACTATGGCTACACCTTC. Amino acids: CASSLSIAGNYGYTF.

This clonotype was recorded many times. V usage is TRBV28 and J usage is TRBJ2-7; no clear D. Germline CDR1 and CDR2: MDHEN and SYDVKM. This CDR3 spans 13 amino acids. The ends were cut back, 4 bases at V and 6 bases at J, with 13 bases in the middle. CDR3 in DNA: TGTGCCAGCAGTTCCATCCGTCGACGCGAGCAGTACTTC. This codes for CASSSIRRREQYF.

Turning to this clonotype: A junction boundary mismatches the germline segment, possibly from a read error. CDR3 loop: CASSLAGNIGELFF. The CDR3 DNA reads as TGTGCCAGCAGCTTGGCGGGGAACATCGGGGAGCTGTTTTTT. The chain links TRBV5-4 to TRBJ2-2; tentatively, D is TRBD2 (5 bases). Germline assignment: CDR1 SGHNT and CDR2 YYREEE (reference sequence). This CDR3 contains 14 residues.